Below are 11 T cell receptor beta chains sequenced from a single sample in a study of blood T cell repertoires in COVID-19. Using immunoSEQ multiplex PCR, the repertoire was profiled, and TCRdb retains in-frame clones only, with some absent. Of about 260,000 clones in the sample, approximately 88% are singletons; the top ten hold about 3.4%. The specimen was PBMCs or T cells enriched from blood (not recorded which). These receptors were obtained from a woman between 40 and 50 years old who had been exposed to COVID-19.

The chain joins TRBV18 to TRBJ1-1, with no clear D. V was trimmed by 0 bases and J by 5 bases, leaving 10 bases between them. CDR1 KGHSH and CDR2 LQKENI come from the germline V gene. The CDR3 runs 14 residues. The CDR3 bases are TGTGCCAGCTCACCACCGGAGGGAAGGACTGAAGCTTTCTTT. This codes for CASSPPEGRTEAFF.

In its sample, this clone was seen a few times. This sequence joins TRBV28 and TRBJ2-2; D unresolved. V dropped 3 bases and J dropped 6 bases, with 14 bases sitting between them. This CDR3 region has 15 residues. The germline V gene has CDR1 MDHEN and CDR2 SYDVKM. CDR3 sequence: CASSFSSLGPGELFF. The CDR3 DNA reads as TGTGCCAGCAGTTTTTCGTCATTGGGCCCCGGGGAGCTGTTTTTT. The entire variable domain, with the rest obtained from reference TRBV28 and TRBJ2-2, is as follows: DVKVTQSSRYLVKRTGEKVFLECVQDMDHENMFWYRQDPGLGLRLIYFSYDVKMKEKGDIPEGYSVSREKKERFSLILESASTNQTSMYLCASSFSSLGPGELFFGEGSRLTVL.

The chain recombines TRBV19 with TRBJ1-2, with TRBD1 matching 12 bases. Germline loops: CDR1 LNHDA, CDR2 SQIVND (reference sequence). This CDR3 is built from 15 residues. J lost 8 bases, V lost 1 base, and 5 bases had no gene match. The CDR3 DNA sequence: TGTGCCAGTAGTATAGGGGGACAGGGGGCATTCGGCTACACCTTC. Its translation is CASSIGGQGAFGYTF.

This sequence joins TRBV11-3 and TRBJ1-4; D is perhaps TRBD1 (5 bases). The CDR3 length is 17 residues. The V and J ends lost 8 bases and 0 bases respectively, with 19 bases between them. The germline gives CDR1 SGHNT, CDR2 YENEEA. CDR3 region: CASRGGTSRPTNEKLFF. For the CDR3, the DNA is TGTGCCAGCCGGGGAGGGACCTCTCGGCCAACTAATGAAAAACTGTTTTTT. Using reference TRBV11-3 and TRBJ1-4 for the parts outside the CDR3, the full variable domain is EAGVVQSPRYKIIEKKQPVAFWCNPISGHNTLYWYLQNLGQGPELLIRYENEEAVDDSQLPKDRFSAERLKGVDSTLKIQPAELGDSAVYLCASRGGTSRPTNEKLFFGSGTQLSVL.

The chain links TRBV18 to TRBJ2-3; no clear D gene. Germline lookup yields CDR1 KGHSH and CDR2 LQKENI. Trimming stripped 5 bases from V and 0 bases from J, with 15 bases between. The CDR3 totals 16 residues. Here the CDR3 reads CASSYNAIMSTDTQYF. DNA of the CDR3: TGTGCCAGCTCATACAACGCCATTATGAGCACAGATACGCAGTATTTT.

V gene TRBV9 combines with J gene TRBJ1-2; no definite D call. The CDR3 loop spans 13 amino acids. V was shortened by 3 bases and J by 4 bases, with 10 bases between the two germline ends. Germline CDR1 SGDLS, CDR2 YYNGEE. The CDR3 loop is CASSGQNGYGYTF. The CDR3 coding sequence is TGTGCCAGCAGCGGACAAAACGGCTATGGCTACACCTTC. The full variable domain, its missing parts supplied by reference TRBV9 and TRBJ1-2, is DSGVTQTPKHLITATGQRVTLRCSPRSGDLSVYWYQQSLDQGLQFLIQYYNGEERAKGNILERFSAQQFPDLHSELNLSSLELGDSALYFCASSGQNGYGYTFGSGTRLTVV.

The V gene is TRBV14, the J gene TRBJ2-7, with D perhaps matching TRBD1 (6 bases). Germline V gene sequence: CDR1 SGHDN, CDR2 FVKESK. The length of the CDR3 is 15 residues. V was cut by 5 bases and J by 1 base, with 15 bases left in between. This chain's CDR3 is CASSIADSPSYEQYF. The CDR3 DNA is TGTGCCAGCAGCATTGCGGACAGCCCGTCCTACGAGCAGTACTTC.

J is TRBJ2-3 and V is TRBV29-1; D might be TRBD1 (5 bases). The CDR3 is 14 residues long. V lost 6 bases to trimming and J lost 6 bases, with 19 bases between them. Germline V CDR1 and CDR2: SQVTM, ANQGSEA. DNA of the CDR3: TGCAGCGTCTACAGGTCCCCTAGTAGGGATACGCAGTATTTT. Amino acids: CSVYRSPSRDTQYF.

The rearrangement joins TRBV6-4 to TRBJ1-2, with TRBD1 matching over 11 bases. CDR1 is MRHNA, CDR2 SNTAGT, per germline. The trim removed 6 bases at V and 8 bases at J, leaving 5 bases unmatched. The CDR3 is 13 residues long. This CDR3 is CASSVGTGGGYTF. In DNA, the CDR3 is TGTGCCAGCAGCGTTGGGACAGGGGGAGGCTACACCTTC.

CDR3 loop: CASSFGGWQETQYF. The CDR3 DNA follows: TGTGCCAGCAGCTTCGGGGGATGGCAAGAGACCCAGTACTTC. The gene calls are TRBV2 and TRBJ2-5, with D possibly matching TRBD2 (6 bases). Germline V CDR1 and CDR2: SNHLY, FYNNEI. Trimming stripped 6 bases from V and 2 bases from J, with 13 bases between. The CDR3 is 14 amino acids. The full variable domain, in which reference TRBV2 and TRBJ2-5 provide the parts outside the CDR3, is EPEVTQTPSHQVTQMGQEVILRCVPISNHLYFYWYRQILGQKVEFLVSFYNNEISEKSEIFDDQFSVERPDGSNFTLKIRSTKLEDSAMYFCASSFGGWQETQYFGPGTRLLVL.

The chain combines TRBV9 with TRBJ2-2, with 8 bases identical to TRBD1. Germline CDR1 is SGDLS and CDR2 is YYNGEE. The V and J ends lost 0 bases and 4 bases, in that order; junction bases with no gene match: 2. The CDR3 extends over 15 amino acids. CDR3 bases: TGTGCCAGCAGCGTAGGCAGGGGGCCCACCGGGGAGCTGTTTTTT. This gives the protein CASSVGRGPTGELFF.